This TCR beta chain was sequenced for a study of molecular identifiers for immune sequencing clone quantification. This CDR3 has 11 residues. Germline V gives CDR1 SGDLS, CDR2 YYNGEE. V was shortened by 1 base and J by 8 bases, with 4 bases between the two germline ends. This clonotype was detected many times. TCRdb re-analysed the PCR reads in MiXCR, keeping a single row per CDR3 protein. The data show more than 300,000 distinct CDR3 sequences, around a fifth seen once. The sequencing sample was made of naive CD8+ T cells from blood, with Jurkat cell RNA spiked in. As to subset: FACS-sorted CD8+CD4-CCR7+CD45RA+ naive T cells. The rearrangement uses TRBV9 and TRBJ2-1, with D hard to call. This clonotype originated in a human donor in good health. Some libraries in this study had Jurkat cell RNA spiked in. The CDR3 region has the DNA TGTGCCAGCAGCGTAAGCCATGAGCAGTTCTTC. It specifies CASSVSHEQFF.